Described below is a single TCR beta chain sequence and its context. The record originates from a study of blood T cell repertoires in COVID-19. The assay was immunoSEQ multiplex PCR, and TCRdb's table has in-frame clones only and misses some. The data contain around 160,000 clones, approximately 87% of them singletons. Losses at the gene ends were 3 bases for V and 15 bases for J; bases not matched to a gene: 10. CDR1 is SEHNR, CDR2 FQNEAQ, per germline (reference sequence). CDR3 length: 13 amino acids. The sequenced material came from peripheral blood. The clonotype originates from a woman in her 70s with COVID-19, enrolled during active disease. V usage is TRBV7-9 and J usage is TRBJ2-1; 8 nucleotides agree with TRBD1. CDR3 in amino acids: CASSLGEDRVGFF. The DNA for the CDR3 is TGTGCCAGCAGCTTGGGGGAGGACAGGGTGGGGTTCTTC. The whole variable domain, remainder taken from reference TRBV7-9 and TRBJ2-1, is DTGVSQNPRHKITKRGQNVTFRCDPISEHNRLYWYRQTLGQGPEFLTYFQNEAQLEKSRLLSDRFSAERPKGSFSTLEIQRTEQGDSAMYLCASSLGEDRVGFFGPGTRLTVL.